Detailed here is one TCR beta chain. The sample holds other DNA sequences that translate to the same CDR3. This record belongs to a study of blood T cell repertoires in COVID-19. Study as a whole: Acute and convalescent COVID-19 specimens originated in the United States, Italy and Spain. Sources were T cells, B-cell-depleted T cells, or PBMCs; the material itself was cDNA or gDNA.

Original data processing: Estimated nucleated cell counts came from reference gene primer amplification. Using immunoSEQ multiplex PCR, the repertoire was profiled, and TCRdb retains in-frame clones only, with some absent. The V and J calls and the clone size are those of that table, but D and trimming were determined from the DNA. The table shows 250,000 to 350,000 clones, with approximately 88% occurring only once. This CDR3 region has 15 residues. Trimming took 0 bases from V and 4 from J; bases not matched to a gene: 1. Germline values: CDR1 SGHRS, CDR2 YFSETQ. The sequence derives from a woman in her forties who had recovered from COVID-19. V gene TRBV5-1 combines with J gene TRBJ2-7, with 13 bases lining up with TRBD2. The sequencing input was peripheral blood. CDR3 region: CASSLGTSGSYEQYF. The CDR3, as DNA: TGCGCCAGCAGCTTGGGGACTAGCGGGAGTTACGAGCAGTACTTC.